This paragraph covers one T cell receptor (beta chain) sequence. This sample stems from a study of blood T cell repertoires in COVID-19. About the research overall: T cells, B-cell-depleted T cells, or PBMCs supplied cDNA or gDNA.

Measured with immunoSEQ multiplex PCR; TCRdb has only the in-frame clones, and not every one. This sample has over 250,000 clones, with about nine tenths found just once. The CDR3 covers 16 residues. The germline V and J ends were trimmed by 5 bases and 3 bases, with 19 bases remaining between them. Germline loops: CDR1 LNHDA, CDR2 SQIVND (reference sequence). The rearrangement uses TRBV19 and TRBJ2-5; D call uncertain. Material for sequencing was peripheral blood. This TCR was recovered from a man aged 50 or older with acute or convalescent COVID-19. CDR3 bases: TGTGCCAGTAGTCGCCCAAGACAAGGCCACAAAGAGACCCAGTACTTC. Translated: CASSRPRQGHKETQYF.